Sequencing of this T cell receptor beta chain was carried out in a study of shared clonotypes between healthy human individuals. Study in general: Three plates were used per donor for CD4 naive, three for CD4 memory, two for CD8 naive and one for CD8 memory. General study findings and limits: Non-shared clonotypes had lower generation probabilities than those shared by all four donors.

The V and J ends lost 3 bases and 6 bases, in that order; junction bases with no gene match: 10. CDR3 length equals 16 residues. Germline V CDR1 and CDR2: SGHNT, YYREEE (reference sequence). In regard to this clone: What it binds is not known.

CD45RA+ naive and CD45RA-negative memory subsets were separated from CD4+ cells. The method was immunoSEQ multiplex PCR; TCRdb's version includes in-frame clones alone and lacks a portion of them. The repertoire has millions of clones, about 92% of them found once; the top ten carry roughly 0.36%. The chain recombines TRBV5-4 with TRBJ2-3; 10 nucleotides align to TRBD2. The sequencing input was naive CD4+ T cells from PBMCs. Subset specified: CD45RA+ positively selected. The receptor was derived from a man younger than 35 in good health. Some clones in this sample may be carry-over from other donors' samples. CDR3 bases: TGTGCCAGCAGCTGGAAAGCGGGAGGGCCGACGGATACGCAGTATTTT. As protein: CASSWKAGGPTDTQYF.